A selection of T cell receptor beta chains follows, all from one sample in a study of graft-versus-host responses after intestinal transplantation. Antigen specificity for these receptors is unknown. The protocol was immunoSEQ multiplex PCR, while the TCRdb copy is restricted to in-frame clones and leaves out a portion. The top ten hold 0.4% to 0.5% of the sample, which has tens of thousands of clones, 90% to 95% seen once. Sequencing was performed on unstimulated CD8+ T cells sorted from spleen or lymph node cells, taken before intestinal transplant. The receptors shown here come from a human donor who received an intestinal transplant. Each CDR3 is given with its conserved first and last residue. D genes are given only for firm matches. The listing skips clone size in some rows; elsewhere it reads once, few, many or a size class.

>NA|TRBJ2-3|NA|TRBV9
TGTGCCAGCAGCGTAGGCGTAGCAGGGAGCACAGATACGCAGTATTTT
CASSVGVAGSTDTQYF
>once|TRBJ2-1|NA|TRBV5-1
TGCGCCAGCAGCTTGGGTGTATGGAGAGTCGGCAATGAGCAGTTCTTC
CASSLGVWRVGNEQFF
>NA|TRBJ2-1|TRBD2|TRBV29-1
TGCAGCGTTGAATCCCTAGCGGACAATGAGCAGTTCTTC
CSVESLADNEQFF
>NA|TRBJ2-7|TRBD1|TRBV7-6
TGTGCCAGCAGCTTAGAGGGGGACAGGGGGCACGAGCAGTACTTC
CASSLEGDRGHEQYF
>NA|TRBJ2-1|TRBD1|TRBV6-5
TGTGCCAGCAGCCAAGGACAGGGGGCGCCGAATGAGCAGTTCTTC
CASSQGQGAPNEQFF
>NA|TRBJ2-2|NA|TRBV27
TGTGCCAGCGGACAAGCCGGGGAGCTGTTTTTT
CASGQAGELFF
>NA|TRBJ2-7|NA|TRBV4-2
TGTGCCAGCAGCCCCGAACACAGGTTATTCTCCTACGAGCAGTACTTC
CASSPEHRLFSYEQYF
>NA|TRBJ2-3|NA|TRBV19
TGTGCCAGTAGTCCCCGCGCTCACGGGGGCACAGATACGCAGTATTTT
CASSPRAHGGTDTQYF
>NA|TRBJ2-1|TRBD2|TRBV2
TGTGCCAGCAGTGAAAGTGAAGGGAGTCTAGCGGACCCTCTGGTCCATGAGCAGTTCTTC
CASSESEGSLADPLVHEQFF
>NA|TRBJ2-7|TRBD2|TRBV9
TGTGCCAGCAGCAGGGGACTAGTCGACTCCTACGAGCAGTACTTC
CASSRGLVDSYEQYF
>NA|TRBJ1-1|TRBD1|TRBV5-1
TGCGCCAGCAGCTTCAGGGGGTTGGGCACTGAAGCTTTCTTT
CASSFRGLGTEAFF
>NA|TRBJ2-7|NA|TRBV6-5
TGTGCCAGCAGTGCCCGGGACAACACCTACGAGCAGTACTTC
CASSARDNTYEQYF
>NA|TRBJ2-7|TRBD2|TRBV19
TGTGCCAGTAGTCCAGGACTAGCGGGGGCGCCCTTGGACGAGCAGTACTTC
CASSPGLAGAPLDEQYF
>few|TRBJ1-4|NA|TRBV30
TGTGCCTGGAGTGGTGGGGGCTGGGAAAAACTGTTTTTT
CAWSGGGWEKLFF
>NA|TRBJ1-1|NA|TRBV13
TGTGCCAGCAGCGTTCAGGGTGCTGAAGCTTTCTTT
CASSVQGAEAFF
>NA|TRBJ2-7|NA|TRBV19
TGTGCCAGTAGTTCCGGAGGGGGCCCCTACGAGCAGTACTTC
CASSSGGGPYEQYF
>NA|TRBJ2-1|TRBD2|TRBV28
TGTGCCAGCAGTTTGGGACTAGCGGGAAACGAGCAGTTCTTC
CASSLGLAGNEQFF
>NA|TRBJ2-7|NA|TRBV13
TGTGCCAGCAGCTTAGGCCGTGGGAGCTACGAGCAGTACTTC
CASSLGRGSYEQYF
>once|TRBJ2-7|TRBD1|TRBV6-1
TGTGCCAGCAGCTACAGGGGATCCTACGAGCAGTACTTC
CASSYRGSYEQYF
>NA|TRBJ1-5|NA|TRBV28
TGTGCCAGCAGTTTATTTGTGGGAGGCAATCAGCCCCAGCATTTT
CASSLFVGGNQPQHF
>NA|TRBJ2-1|NA|TRBV19
TGTGCCAGTAGTAGCGGGATATTTTTCTTC
CASSSGIFFF
>NA|TRBJ2-1|TRBD1|TRBV13
TGTGCCAGCAGCTTAAGGGCAGGGGGCTACAATGAGCAGTTCTTC
CASSLRAGGYNEQFF
>NA|TRBJ2-7|TRBD2|TRBV6-5
TGTGCCAGCGGGGCGGGGGACGAGCAGTACTTC
CASGAGDEQYF
>NA|TRBJ2-2|NA|TRBV7-3
TGTGCCAGCAGCCCAACGGGAAACGGGGAGCTGTTTTTT
CASSPTGNGELFF
>NA|TRBJ2-1|TRBD1|TRBV15
TGTGCCACCAGCAGAACCTATGACAGGGAGCTCCATGACAATGAGCAGTTCTTC
CATSRTYDRELHDNEQFF
>NA|TRBJ2-7|TRBD2|TRBV2
TGTGCCAGCAGTGGACTAGCGTCCGAACTATCCTACGAGCAGTACTTC
CASSGLASELSYEQYF
>NA|TRBJ2-1|NA|TRBV7-9
TGTGCCAGCAGCCTTCCCGGACAGTCCGATGAGCAGTTCTTC
CASSLPGQSDEQFF
>NA|TRBJ2-1|NA|TRBV19
TGCGCCAGTAGGGTGACGGGAGCCTCCTACAATGAGCAGTTCTTC
CASRVTGASYNEQFF
>NA|TRBJ2-7|TRBD2|TRBV7-9
TGTGCGTCGGGGGGAGAGGCCTACGAGCAGTACTTC
CASGGEAYEQYF
>NA|TRBJ2-1|TRBD2|TRBV5-5
TGTGCCAGCAGCTTGGGGGTTAGCGGGAGCCCGGGGGAGCAGTTCTTC
CASSLGVSGSPGEQFF
>NA|TRBJ2-3|TRBD2|TRBV9
TGTGCCAGCAGCGTTAGGGCGGGAGGCACAGATACGCAGTATTTT
CASSVRAGGTDTQYF
>NA|TRBJ2-7|NA|TRBV5-1
TGCGCCAGCAGCTTGGGGGCAGGCTCCTACGAGCAGTACTTC
CASSLGAGSYEQYF
>NA|TRBJ2-1|NA|TRBV5-1
TGCGCCAGCAGCTTGGCGGGTTATGAGCAGTTCTTC
CASSLAGYEQFF
>NA|TRBJ1-5|NA|TRBV4-1
TGCGCCAGCAGCCAAGAAGTTTTTCGGGGGGTTAGCAATCAGCCCCAGCATTTT
CASSQEVFRGVSNQPQHF
>NA|TRBJ2-1|NA|TRBV29-1
TGCAGCGCGTTCATCGTCGGCAGGGCCAATGAGCAGTTCTTC
CSAFIVGRANEQFF
>NA|TRBJ1-5|NA|TRBV28
TGTGCCAGCAGTACAATGCAGCCCCAGCATTTT
CASSTMQPQHF
>few|TRBJ1-1|NA|TRBV13
TGTGCCAGCAGTTACTCACGGGTTCCTGAAGCTTTCTTT
CASSYSRVPEAFF
>NA|TRBJ2-1|TRBD2|TRBV6-1
TGTGCCAGCGGGACTATCGGATCCTACAATGAGCAGTTCTTC
CASGTIGSYNEQFF